This T cell receptor beta chain came from a study of T cell responses to AZD1222 COVID-19 vaccine. Study results and limitations: Samples come after the peak T cell response, not at day 14. With dominance at 160-218 and 743-854, vaccine-associated CD4 TCRs spanned spike. Donors were largely white British and mainly female; clonal diversity was possibly underestimated.

The germline gives CDR1 SNHLY, CDR2 FYNNEI. V lost 7 bases, J lost 6 bases, and 15 bases lay in between. The CDR3 extends over 13 amino acids. Here immunoSEQ multiplex PCR was the method, and the copy in TCRdb shows in-frame clones only, minus some. The profile shows 130,000 or so clones, around 87% of them singletons. Turning to this clone: Its antigen is not known.

The rearrangement uses TRBV2 and TRBJ1-1, with D perhaps TRBD1 (6 bases). The sequences come from peripheral blood, collected on day 0 of AZD1222 vaccination. The sequence came from an adult in good health. The CDR3 nucleotides are TGTGCCAGCACGGGGGGGCCGTGGGCTGAAGCTTTCTTT. Protein: CASTGGPWAEAFF.